Following are 17 T cell receptor beta chains from one sample sequenced in a study of response to subunit inactivated influenza vaccine. TCRdb independently ran MiXCR on the RT-PCR reads; one entry per CDR3 protein. The sample yields about 700,000 distinct CDR3 sequences, 11% to 15% seen once. Sample: PBMCs from blood, taken 14 days before vaccination. These TCRs come from a man in his forties or fifties who received an inactivated influenza vaccine.

The chain uses TRBV20-1 and TRBJ2-5, with TRBD2 identical over 7 bases. Germline-derived CDR1 and CDR2 are DFQATT and SNEGSKA (reference sequence). The CDR3 sequence is 14 residues long. J was trimmed by 5 bases and V by 2 bases; bases with no gene match: 8. In DNA, the CDR3 is TGCAGTGCTAGAAGGGCGGGAGCCCGGGAGACCCAGTACTTC. It codes for CSARRAGARETQYF.

The rearrangement links TRBV12-3 or TRBV12-4 to TRBJ2-5; 7 positions agree with TRBD1. J gave up 5 bases and V 6 bases, and 6 bases lay outside the gene matches. The CDR3 has 13 amino acids. Here the CDR3 reads CASSPQGFETQYF. The DNA of the CDR3 is TGTGCCAGCAGCCCACAGGGGTTTGAGACCCAGTACTTC.

This clonotype was counted a few times. The chain combines TRBV6-2 or TRBV6-3 with TRBJ1-1; TRBD1 is a possible D gene (6 bases). The germline V gene encodes CDR1 MNHEY and CDR2 SVGEGT. The CDR3 runs to 16 residues. V lost 5 bases to trimming and J lost 8 bases, with 24 bases between them. CDR3 DNA: TGTGCCAGCAGTACCGTCAAAAACAGGGATCTCGCGGAAGCTTTCTTT. The encoded protein is CASSTVKNRDLAEAFF.

This clonotype was recorded many times. J is TRBJ2-1 and V is TRBV11-1; 7 bases agree with TRBD2. Germline loops: CDR1 SGHAT, CDR2 FQDESV (reference sequence). This CDR3 comprises 16 residues. V lost 1 base and J lost 4; bases outside the gene matches: 7. CDR3: CASSLGTGGTYNEQFF. DNA for the CDR3: TGTGCCAGCAGCTTAGGGACGGGGGGAACTTACAATGAGCAGTTCTTC.

This clonotype was recorded a few times. The chain couples TRBV10-3 to TRBJ2-7; no clear D gene. This CDR3 spans 12 amino acids. CDR1 ENHRY and CDR2 SYGVKD come from the germline V gene. Trimming took off 3 bases at V and 3 bases at J, with 6 bases between the two ends. The CDR3 loop reads CAISDRRYEQYF. The CDR3 DNA follows: TGTGCCATCAGTGACCGACGCTACGAGCAGTACTTC.

This clonotype came up a few times. The rearrangement uses TRBV24-1 and TRBJ2-1; 7 positions agree with TRBD1. V was pared by 7 bases and J by 6 bases, with 2 bases of the junction left unmatched. The CDR3 is 12 amino acids. Germline CDR1 KGHDR, CDR2 SFDVKD. The CDR3 loop reads CATRGQSNEQFF. The CDR3 DNA sequence: TGTGCCACCAGGGGACAGTCCAATGAGCAGTTCTTC.

The rearrangement links TRBV6-1 to TRBJ1-6; 7 bases line up with TRBD1. The CDR3 loop spans 13 amino acids. The germline V gene has CDR1 MNHNS and CDR2 SASEGT. With 6 bases clipped from V and 8 bases from J, the junction kept 4 bases outside the gene matches. CDR3 bases: TGTGCCAGCAGGCGACAGGGAGATTCACCCCTCCACTTT. Its translation: CASRRQGDSPLHF.

Ten or more counts support this clonotype. V gene TRBV10-3 combines with J gene TRBJ2-3; TRBD1 aligns across 8 bases. This CDR3 is 15 amino acids long. The germline CDR1 and CDR2 sequences are ENHRY and SYGVKD. V was pared by 6 bases and J by 6 bases, with 11 bases of the junction left unmatched. The CDR3 protein is CAIRGQEENYDTQYF. CDR3 sequence (DNA): TGTGCCATCAGGGGACAGGAGGAGAATTATGATACGCAGTATTTT.

This clonotype showed up just a few times. The chain is built from TRBV6-1 and TRBJ1-4; D possibly corresponds to TRBD1 (5 bases). Between the trimmed V and J ends, which lost 5 bases and 3 bases, there was a span of 16 bases. Per the germline V gene, CDR1 is MNHNS and CDR2 is SASEGT. The CDR3 totals 16 residues. CDR3 loop: CASSTGTGRSNEKLFF. The CDR3 DNA follows: TGTGCCAGCAGTACCGGGACGGGGAGGTCTAATGAAAAACTGTTTTTT.

A single count supports this clonotype. V and J are TRBV9 and TRBJ2-5, with 8 bases matching TRBD2. Germline lookup yields CDR1 SGDLS and CDR2 YYNGEE. V was pared by 4 bases and J by 4 bases, with 9 bases of the junction left unmatched. This CDR3 contains 15 residues. The CDR3 bases are TGTGCCAGCAGCCTACGGGGGGGGTTCGTAGAGACCCAGTACTTC. This translates into CASSLRGGFVETQYF. Complete variable domain (other parts from reference TRBV9 and TRBJ2-5): DSGVTQTPKHLITATGQRVTLRCSPRSGDLSVYWYQQSLDQGLQFLIQYYNGEERAKGNILERFSAQQFPDLHSELNLSSLELGDSALYFCASSLRGGFVETQYFGPGTRLLVL.

This clonotype was seen a handful of times. The chain couples TRBV25-1 to TRBJ2-1; D gene unclear. Germline values: CDR1 MGHDK, CDR2 SYGVNS. This CDR3 has 13 amino acids. Trimming stripped 6 bases from V and 6 bases from J, with 12 bases between. DNA for the CDR3: TGTGCCAGCAGCTTAAGGGCTTCCAATGAGCAGTTCTTC. Protein product: CASSLRASNEQFF.

There are many counts of this clonotype. The gene calls are TRBV12-3 or TRBV12-4 and TRBJ1-6, with D uncertain. The CDR3 has 14 amino acids. The V end was cut by 0 bases, the J end by 7 bases, with 7 bases between. The chain's CDR3 is CASSLAHGNSPLHF. CDR3 in DNA: TGTGCCAGCAGTTTAGCTCACGGGAATTCACCCCTCCACTTT.

This clonotype has only a few counts. The chain joins TRBV27 to TRBJ2-7, with D perhaps matching TRBD1 or TRBD2 (5 bases each). The V gene's germline CDR1 is MNHEY and CDR2 SMNVEV (reference sequence). Trimming removed 3 bases from V and 7 bases from J, with 19 bases in between. The CDR3 sequence is 15 residues long. The CDR3 nucleotides are TGTGCCAGCAGTTTTCTAGGGGTACCTCCGGGGGAGCAGTACTTC. Protein sequence: CASSFLGVPPGEQYF.

This rearrangement joins TRBV7-2 to TRBJ2-7; D is perhaps TRBD2 (5 bases). The germline V and J ends were trimmed by 3 bases and 3 bases, with 21 bases remaining between them. The V gene's germline CDR1 is SGHTA and CDR2 FQGNSA. This CDR3 region has 17 residues. The CDR3 reads CASSFGNGMTFIYEQYF. In DNA, the CDR3 is TGTGCCAGCAGCTTCGGAAACGGGATGACCTTCATCTACGAGCAGTACTTC.

The chain links TRBV5-5 to TRBJ2-7; 8 bases are shared with TRBD2. In germline, CDR1 is SGHKS, CDR2 YYEKEE (reference sequence). J was trimmed by 5 bases and V by 4 bases; bases with no gene match: 8. This CDR3 region has 14 residues. The CDR3 sequence is CASSPKTSVHEQYF. In DNA form, the CDR3 reads TGTGCCAGCAGCCCAAAGACTAGCGTCCACGAGCAGTACTTC.

This clonotype was found a few times. DNA for the CDR3: TGCAGTGCTAGGAGGGGGGTCACCGGGGAGCTGTTTTTT. Translation: CSARRGVTGELFF. The V and J genes are TRBV20-1 and TRBJ2-2, with D perhaps TRBD1 or TRBD2 (6 bases each). Germline assignment: CDR1 DFQATT and CDR2 SNEGSKA (reference sequence). Trimming cost V 3 bases and J 4 bases, with 9 bases left between them. The length of the CDR3 is 13 residues.

This clonotype has a handful of counts. The CDR3 is CASSQDLGTQYF. DNA for the CDR3: TGCGCCAGCAGCCAAGATCTAGGTACCCAGTACTTC. The gene calls are TRBV4-3 and TRBJ2-5, with D uncertain. The V and J ends lost 0 bases and 8 bases respectively, with 7 bases between them. The germline gives CDR1 LGHNA, CDR2 YSLEER. CDR3 length equals 12 residues.